The rows below give T cell receptor beta chains drawn from one sample of a study of blood T cell repertoires in COVID-19. Sequencing was performed with immunoSEQ multiplex PCR; in TCRdb, only in-frame clones are kept and a portion is missing. This table has 120,000 or so clones, 85% appearing once. Sequencing was done on a sample of peripheral blood. These receptors came from a man older than 75 with active or convalescent COVID-19. CDR3s leave out the opening cysteine and the closing phenylalanine or tryptophan.

v_call | cdr3_aa
TRBV18 | ASSTGTGNADTQY
TRBV3-1/TRBV3-2 | ASSQRGGQETQY
TRBV10-3 | AIRADRASYGYT
TRBV10-3 | AINPSVGDGSYNEQF
TRBV15 | ATSRAGSGLAGRNEQF
TRBV5-4 | ASSFGTGVRDTQY
TRBV7-2 | ASNLPGQGGYT
TRBV9 | ASSVTSGRSDTQY
TRBV7-3 | ASSLAGANNEQF
TRBV7-3 | ASSPRSSYNEQF
TRBV21-1 | ASQGIYGYT
TRBV6-5 | ASSHRGNTEAF
TRBV6-6 | ASRTAQGAGEQY
TRBV12-3/TRBV12-4 | ASSLQGNTEAF